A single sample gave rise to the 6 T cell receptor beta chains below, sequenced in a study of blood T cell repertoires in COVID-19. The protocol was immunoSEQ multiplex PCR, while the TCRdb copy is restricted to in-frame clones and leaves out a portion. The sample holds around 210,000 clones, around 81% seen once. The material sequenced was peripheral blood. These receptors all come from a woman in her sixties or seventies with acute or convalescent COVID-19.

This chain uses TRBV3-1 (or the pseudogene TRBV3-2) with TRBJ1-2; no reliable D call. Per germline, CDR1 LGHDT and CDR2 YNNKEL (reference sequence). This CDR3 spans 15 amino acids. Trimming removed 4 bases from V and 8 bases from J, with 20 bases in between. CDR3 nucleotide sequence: TGTGCCAGCAGCCTATCTAGGGTGCGGGCCCGAGGCTACACCTTC. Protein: CASSLSRVRARGYTF.

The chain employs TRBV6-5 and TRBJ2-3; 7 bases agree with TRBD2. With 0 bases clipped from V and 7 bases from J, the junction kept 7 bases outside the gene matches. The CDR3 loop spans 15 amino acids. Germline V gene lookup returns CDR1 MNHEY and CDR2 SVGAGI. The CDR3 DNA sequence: TGTGCCAGCAGTTACTCGGGAGGGACGAGCTATACGCAGTATTTT. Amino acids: CASSYSGGTSYTQYF.

The CDR3 DNA reads as TGTGCCAGCAGCACCGGGACAGGGAGAAGCGATGAGCAGTTCTTC. It specifies CASSTGTGRSDEQFF. This chain links TRBV7-2 with TRBJ2-1; 9 nucleotides align to TRBD1. Trimming cost V 5 bases and J 8 bases; bases outside gene matches: 10. CDR1 and CDR2 (germline): SGHTA, FQGNSA. This CDR3 region has 15 residues.

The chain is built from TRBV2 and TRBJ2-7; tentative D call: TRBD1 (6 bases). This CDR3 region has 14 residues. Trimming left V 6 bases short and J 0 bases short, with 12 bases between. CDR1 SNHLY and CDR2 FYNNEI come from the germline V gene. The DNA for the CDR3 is TGTGCCAGCAGGACCGGGACAAACTCCTACGAGCAGTACTTC. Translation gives CASRTGTNSYEQYF.

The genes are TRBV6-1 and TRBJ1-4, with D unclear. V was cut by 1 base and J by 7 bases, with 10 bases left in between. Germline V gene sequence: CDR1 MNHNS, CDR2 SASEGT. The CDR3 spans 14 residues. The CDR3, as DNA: TGTGCCAGCAGTGAAGGAGGGAAGGGTGAAAAACTGTTTTTT. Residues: CASSEGGKGEKLFF.

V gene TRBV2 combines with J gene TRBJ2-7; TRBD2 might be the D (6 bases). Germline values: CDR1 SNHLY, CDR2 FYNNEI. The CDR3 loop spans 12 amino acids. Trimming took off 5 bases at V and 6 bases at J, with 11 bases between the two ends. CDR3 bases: TGTGCCAGCAGTCCGCGGAGGGCCGAGCAGTACTTC. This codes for CASSPRRAEQYF.